What follows is one T cell receptor beta chain and its context. The antigen is unknown. The sample belongs to a study of cytomegalovirus exposure and HLA in healthy donors. Study-level results: For cytomegalovirus status, the classifier reportedly gave diagnoses with high specificity and sensitivity. The study listed under 200 cytomegalovirus-associated TCR beta chains.

Researchers ran the PCR with 60 Vbeta and 13 Jbeta primers. Source study methods: In a later analysis, the count reached some 88 million unique TCR beta chains, with approximately 11 million shared. Profiling relied on immunoSEQ multiplex PCR, and the TCRdb table lists in-frame clones only, not all of them. V, J and clone size reflect that table, while D and trimming were determined from the DNA. The sample lists approximately 100,000 clones, over 65% occurring once. The V end lost 4 bases, the J end lost 4 bases, and 15 bases lay between the germline ends. This CDR3 comprises 14 residues. The germline V gene has CDR1 SQVTM and CDR2 ANQGSEA.

Sequencing was performed on PBMCs. V gene TRBV29-1 combines with J gene TRBJ2-3; the D gene is possibly TRBD2 (5 bases). The receptor comes from a female donor in good health and CMV-seropositive. The CDR3 region is CSVVLAKGADTQYF. As DNA, the CDR3 is TGCAGCGTTGTCCTAGCTAAAGGCGCAGATACGCAGTATTTT.